This T cell receptor beta chain is from a study of response to subunit inactivated influenza vaccine. This clonotype was picked up a small number of times. From the RT-PCR reads, TCRdb called clonotypes with MiXCR, one entry per CDR3 protein. This table has a few hundred thousand distinct CDR3 sequences, about a fifth appearing once. The source material was PBMCs from blood, sampled 21 months after vaccination. This receptor was identified in a man between 50 and 75 years old who received an inactivated influenza vaccine.

This chain's CDR3 is CSATDGGKRGFNQPQHF. CDR3 DNA: TGCAGTGCCACGGACGGGGGAAAAAGGGGATTCAATCAGCCCCAGCATTTT. V usage is TRBV20-1 and J usage is TRBJ1-5; a possible D gene is TRBD1 (5 bases). V gave up 6 bases and J gave up 3 bases, with 24 bases separating them. The CDR3 covers 17 residues. Germline CDR1 DFQATT, CDR2 SNEGSKA (reference sequence).